Listed below are T cell receptor beta chains from one sample, sequenced in a study of blood T cell repertoires in COVID-19. Sequenced by immunoSEQ multiplex PCR; TCRdb stores in-frame clones only, minus some. The sample has about 290,000 clones, approximately 80% seen once; the top ten hold around 3.9%. The sequenced material came from peripheral blood. The receptors stem from a woman aged 45 to 65 with active or convalescent COVID-19. Both conserved end residues are part of each CDR3. The D gene is left open where the match is weak. The size field is filled for only some rows; it gives once, few, many or a size class.

d_call clone_size j_call v_call cdr3_nt cdr3_aa
. . TRBJ1-1 TRBV2 TGTGCCAGCAGTGAAAGGGGCCCGGCTAGGAACACTGAAGCTTTCTTT CASSERGPARNTEAFF
. once TRBJ1-1 TRBV7-9 TGTGCCAGCAGTCCCTACAGGGTAGAGAATGAAGCTTTCTTT CASSPYRVENEAFF
TRBD2 . TRBJ2-7 TRBV6-2/TRBV6-3 TGTGCCAGCAGTTACCTAGCGGGAGCGCCCCGGCATGGAGGGGAGCAGTACTTC CASSYLAGAPRHGGEQYF
. . TRBJ1-6 TRBV19 TGTGCCAGTAGTAAACCTGCCGTGGCAGGGGAAGTTGGTTCACCCCTCCACTTT CASSKPAVAGEVGSPLHF
TRBD2 . TRBJ2-1 TRBV10-1 TGCGCCAGCAGTGCAACGGGACTAGCGGAGCAGTTCTTC CASSATGLAEQFF
. . TRBJ1-1 TRBV19 TGTGCCAGTAGTATAGACCACGGCGGCCCCACTGAAGCTTTCTTT CASSIDHGGPTEAFF
TRBD2 . TRBJ2-4 TRBV7-2 TGTGCCAGCAGCCATTTCTTAGCGGGAGTAGACATTCAGTACTTC CASSHFLAGVDIQYF
. . TRBJ2-5 TRBV19 TGTGCCAGTAGTCCCCTTAGGACAGCTCAAGAGACCCAGTACTTC CASSPLRTAQETQYF
TRBD1 . TRBJ2-7 TRBV6-1 TGTGCCAGCAGTGAAGCAAGTTGGGACAGGGACTACGAGCAGTACTTC CASSEASWDRDYEQYF
TRBD1 . TRBJ1-6 TRBV14 TGTGCCAGCAGCCTAGGGGGACAGCGTAATTCACCCCTCCACTTT CASSLGGQRNSPLHF
. . TRBJ1-1 TRBV7-9 TGTGCCAGCAGCCTACTCACGAACACTGAAGCTTTCTTT CASSLLTNTEAFF
TRBD2 . TRBJ2-4 TRBV29-1 TGCAGCGTCGGACTAGCGGGGGCCAAAAACATTCAGTACTTC CSVGLAGAKNIQYF
. . TRBJ1-2 TRBV14 TGTGCCAGCAGCCAGAGTCCAACAGACTATGGCTACACCTTC CASSQSPTDYGYTF
TRBD1 . TRBJ2-1 TRBV18 TGTGCCAGCTCTCTAACAGGGGGCGTCATTGGAAATGAGCAGTTCTTC CASSLTGGVIGNEQFF
. . TRBJ2-5 TRBV2 TGTGCCAGCGCGTCGGGGAGCGGGCAAGAGACCCAGTACTTC CASASGSGQETQYF
. . TRBJ1-5 TRBV18 TGTGCCAGCTCACCCTCTTATAGCAATCAGCCCCAGCATTTT CASSPSYSNQPQHF
TRBD2 . TRBJ2-7 TRBV5-1 TGCGCCAGCAGGCAAGCGGGGGCTAACTACGAGCAGTACTTC CASRQAGANYEQYF
TRBD2 few TRBJ2-1 TRBV7-8 TGTGCCAGCAGCTCGGGCCTAGGGCTAGCGGGAGGGCACAATGAGCAGTTCTTC CASSSGLGLAGGHNEQFF
. . TRBJ2-2 TRBV2 TGTGCCAGCAGTGAAACCGGGACTGGGAACACCGGGGAGCTGTTTTTT CASSETGTGNTGELFF
. . TRBJ2-3 TRBV7-9 TGTGCCAGCAGCTTAGGCAGGGTCGCAACAGATACGCAGTATTTT CASSLGRVATDTQYF
. . TRBJ1-1 TRBV7-8 TGTGCCAGCAGCTTAGCATCTCTGTTCAACACTGAAGCTTTCTTT CASSLASLFNTEAFF
. . TRBJ2-3 TRBV4-2 TGTGCCAGCAGCCCTAGTGTTGATACAGATACGCAGTATTTT CASSPSVDTDTQYF
TRBD1 . TRBJ1-2 TRBV6-5 TGTGCCAGCAGCCACAGGGGAGGCGATGGCTACACCTTC CASSHRGGDGYTF
TRBD2 . TRBJ2-1 TRBV19 TGTGCCAGTAGAGCTGGACTAGCGGGAGTTCCTGAGCAGTTCTTC CASRAGLAGVPEQFF
. . TRBJ1-1 TRBV19 TGTGCCAGTAGTATAGCTCAGGGGCCGAATTCCGCCAACCCGAACACTGAAGCTTTCTTT CASSIAQGPNSANPNTEAFF
. . TRBJ2-7 TRBV20-1 TGCAGTGCTAGTCAGTCCGAGCAGTACTTC CSASQSEQYF
TRBD1 . TRBJ1-2 TRBV7-2 TGTGCCAGCGGACGACTGGGACAGGGCTATGGCTACACCTTC CASGRLGQGYGYTF
. once TRBJ2-3 TRBV7-3 TGTGCCAGCAGCCTAGGGAGTCATGCGGATACGCAGTATTTT CASSLGSHADTQYF
. . TRBJ2-7 TRBV5-5 TGTGCCAGCAGCTTCGGGGGAATGGCCTACGAGCAGTACTTC CASSFGGMAYEQYF
TRBD1 . TRBJ1-1 TRBV28 TGTGCCAGTAGAGCCGGGACAGGGGGCACTGAAGCTTTCTTT CASRAGTGGTEAFF
TRBD1 . TRBJ2-6 TRBV5-4 TGTGCCAGCAGCTTGGGACAGGGAGCTGGGGCCAACGTCCTGACTTTC CASSLGQGAGANVLTF
TRBD1 . TRBJ2-3 TRBV29-1 TGCAGCGTTGAACAGGGGGCCACAGATACGCAGTATTTT CSVEQGATDTQYF
. . TRBJ1-4 TRBV27 TGTGCCAGCAGAACGACCGCAACGGGTGAAAAACTGTTTTTT CASRTTATGEKLFF
TRBD1 . TRBJ2-7 TRBV15 TGTGCCACCAGCACCACCGGGACAGGGGGGTACGAGCAGTACTTC CATSTTGTGGYEQYF
TRBD2 . TRBJ2-1 TRBV30 TGTGCCTGGAGTGGGGGACTAGCGGGAGAATTCTACAATGAGCAGTTCTTC CAWSGGLAGEFYNEQFF
TRBD1 once TRBJ2-1 TRBV5-5 TGTGCCAGCAGGCCTCCAGGGGGCCCTTTCTACAATGAGCAGTTCTTC CASRPPGGPFYNEQFF